One and the same sample provided the 20 T cell receptor beta chains below, sequenced in a study of cytomegalovirus exposure and HLA in healthy donors. Primers: 60 Vbeta forward and 13 Jbeta reverse. The protocol was immunoSEQ multiplex PCR, while the TCRdb copy is restricted to in-frame clones and leaves out a portion. Its clone listing holds some 150,000 clones. Sequenced: PBMCs. The receptors here all came from a woman between 18 and 29 years old in good health and CMV-seronegative.

The J gene is TRBJ2-1, the V gene TRBV6-6, with a possible D match to TRBD2 (5 bases). Germline V gene lookup returns CDR1 MNHNY and CDR2 SVGAGI (reference sequence). The CDR3 contains 13 residues. The V gene lost 1 base and the J gene lost 8 bases, with 9 bases spanning the gap. CDR3 sequence reads: CASSYLRADEQFF. As DNA, the CDR3 is TGTGCCAGCAGTTACTTGCGGGCCGATGAGCAGTTCTTC.

As DNA, the CDR3 is TGTGCCAGTTCGAGGAGCCAAGAGACCCAGTACTTC. Translating gives CASSRSQETQYF. This chain uses TRBV7-8 with TRBJ2-5, with no clear D. V lost 9 bases and J lost 1, with 9 bases in between. The CDR3 has 12 residues. CDR1 is SGHVS and CDR2 is FQNEAQ in the germline V gene.

This chain joins TRBV18 and TRBJ1-1, with 8 bases lining up with TRBD1. Germline CDR1 and CDR2: KGHSH and LQKENI. This CDR3 comprises 13 residues. V gave up 5 bases and J gave up 7 bases; unmatched junction bases: 6. The CDR3 DNA is TGTGCCAGCTCATCGGACAGGGACAATGAAGCTTTCTTT. It specifies CASSSDRDNEAFF.

The V and J genes are TRBV7-2 and TRBJ1-6; no clear D. This CDR3 spans 12 amino acids. CDR1 is SGHTA and CDR2 is FQGNSA in the germline V gene. Deletions cut 5 bases from V and 7 bases from J, with 6 bases between. CDR3 sequence reads: CASSELNSPLHF. In DNA form, the CDR3 reads TGTGCCAGCAGCGAACTCAATTCACCCCTCCACTTT.

The chain couples TRBV5-6 to TRBJ2-3; TRBD1 matches at 7 bases. CDR1 and CDR2 (germline): SGHDT, YYEEEE. This CDR3 contains 15 residues. V dropped 0 bases and J dropped 4; count of bases not matched to a gene: 5. The CDR3 DNA reads TGTGCCAGCAGCTTGGCCTACAGGGGCGCAGATACGCAGTATTTT. Protein sequence: CASSLAYRGADTQYF.

The CDR3 DNA reads TGTGCCAGCAGCCGAGCAGTGAGGGAGACCCAGTACTTC. Protein product: CASSRAVRETQYF. The V gene is TRBV9, the J gene TRBJ2-5; D not resolved. The CDR3 covers 13 residues. Trimming shortened V by 4 bases and J by 5 bases, and 12 bases separated the two germline ends. Germline CDR1 is SGDLS and CDR2 is YYNGEE. Full variable domain (outside the CDR3, taken from reference TRBV9 and TRBJ2-5): DSGVTQTPKHLITATGQRVTLRCSPRSGDLSVYWYQQSLDQGLQFLIQYYNGEERAKGNILERFSAQQFPDLHSELNLSSLELGDSALYFCASSRAVRETQYFGPGTRLLVL.

The chain recombines TRBV11-2 with TRBJ2-2; perhaps TRBD1 as D (5 bases). The CDR3 length is 15 residues. Trimming shortened V by 6 bases and J by 6 bases, and 17 bases separated the two germline ends. Germline V CDR1 and CDR2: SGHAT, FQNNGV. The CDR3 bases are TGTGCCAGCAGTTACAATCAGGGTTCACCCGGGGAGCTGTTTTTT. Translated, it gives CASSYNQGSPGELFF.

The chain employs TRBV19 and TRBJ2-1, with D unclear. CDR1 is LNHDA and CDR2 is SQIVND in the germline V gene (reference sequence). This CDR3 is built from 14 residues. The V end lost 3 bases, the J end lost 8 bases, and 14 bases lay between the germline ends. The CDR3 protein is CASSMRARGYEQFF. The CDR3 nucleotides are TGTGCCAGTAGTATGAGAGCGCGTGGATATGAGCAGTTCTTC.

V is TRBV7-2 and J is TRBJ1-2; D might be TRBD1 (5 bases). The V and J ends lost 2 bases and 0 bases respectively, with 10 bases between them. The CDR3 consists of 15 residues. Germline CDR1 SGHTA, CDR2 FQGNSA. DNA of the CDR3: TGTGCCAGCAGCTTAATCGACAGAACTAACTATGGCTACACCTTC. As protein: CASSLIDRTNYGYTF.

This rearrangement joins TRBV2 to TRBJ2-1; 11 bases match TRBD2. Trimming cost V 7 bases and J 4 bases; bases outside gene matches: 9. The CDR3 consists of 16 residues. CDR1 is SNHLY and CDR2 is FYNNEI in the germline V gene. The CDR3 loop reads CASKLLTSGRYNEQFF. The DNA of the CDR3 is TGTGCCAGCAAACTGCTAACTAGCGGGAGATACAATGAGCAGTTCTTC. Complete variable domain (other parts from reference TRBV2 and TRBJ2-1): EPEVTQTPSHQVTQMGQEVILRCVPISNHLYFYWYRQILGQKVEFLVSFYNNEISEKSEIFDDQFSVERPDGSNFTLKIRSTKLEDSAMYFCASKLLTSGRYNEQFFGPGTRLTVL.

The chain links TRBV18 to TRBJ2-6, with a weak D call TRBD2 (5 bases). Germline loops: CDR1 KGHSH, CDR2 LQKENI. V dropped 3 bases and J dropped 0 bases, with 15 bases sitting between them. The CDR3 is 18 amino acids. The CDR3 bases are TGTGCCAGCTCACCGGATTTAGCGAAACGCTCTGGGGCCAACGTCCTGACTTTC. It codes for CASSPDLAKRSGANVLTF. Based on the CDR3 plus reference TRBV18 and TRBJ2-6, the full variable domain is NAGVMQNPRHLVRRRGQEARLRCSPMKGHSHVYWYRQLPEEGLKFMVYLQKENIIDESGMPKERFSAEFPKEGPSILRIQQVVRGDSAAYFCASSPDLAKRSGANVLTFGAGSRLTVL.

The chain couples TRBV10-3 to TRBJ2-5, with 7 bases lining up with TRBD2. V shed 2 bases, J shed 5 bases, and the junction held 8 bases outside the gene matches. Germline V lookup: CDR1 ENHRY, CDR2 SYGVKD. This CDR3 has 15 amino acids. CDR3 sequence: CAISEGEGRSETQYF. DNA for the CDR3: TGTGCCATCAGTGAGGGGGAGGGCCGTTCGGAGACCCAGTACTTC.

The V call is TRBV30, the J call TRBJ2-7, with 7 nucleotides matching TRBD1. CDR3 length: 13 residues. Germline CDR1 is GTSNPN and CDR2 is SVGIG (reference sequence). The trim removed 4 bases at V and 1 base at J, leaving 4 bases unmatched. CDR3 amino acids: CAWTPDRSYEQYF. The CDR3 DNA reads TGTGCCTGGACCCCGGACAGGTCCTACGAGCAGTACTTC. Full variable domain (rest looked up from reference TRBV30 and TRBJ2-7): SQTIHQWPATLVQPVGSPLSLECTVEGTSNPNLYWYRQAAGRGLQLLFYSVGIGQISSEVPQNLSASRPQDRQFILSSKKLLLSDSGFYLCAWTPDRSYEQYFGPGTRLTVT.

The chain's CDR3 is CASSIGHTNEQYF. In DNA form, the CDR3 reads TGTGCCAGTAGTATTGGACACACCAACGAGCAGTACTTC. The chain joins TRBV19 to TRBJ2-7; perhaps TRBD1 as D (5 bases). V gave up 3 bases and J gave up 5 bases, with 11 bases separating them. The CDR3 has 13 amino acids. CDR1 is LNHDA and CDR2 is SQIVND in the germline V gene (reference sequence).

Worth noting for this clone: Other DNA sequences from this sample encode an identical CDR3 as well. The gene calls are TRBV7-2 and TRBJ2-7, with 7 nucleotides matching TRBD2. This CDR3 has 14 residues. Germline CDR1 reads SGHTA; CDR2 reads FQGNSA. V trimming: 3 bases; J trimming: 0 bases; junction bases outside the gene matches: 2. The CDR3 DNA reads TGTGCCAGCAGCTTCGGGGGGAGCTCCTACGAGCAGTACTTC. Translating it yields CASSFGGSSYEQYF.

This chain connects TRBV6-5 to TRBJ1-6; D may be TRBD1 (6 bases). The germline CDR1 and CDR2 sequences are MNHEY and SVGAGI. CDR3 size: 15 residues. Trimming took off 0 bases at V and 8 bases at J, with 11 bases between the two ends. The CDR3 protein is CASSYSETGDSPLHF. Here the CDR3 DNA reads TGTGCCAGCAGTTACTCGGAGACAGGAGATTCACCCCTCCACTTT.

The J gene is TRBJ2-4, the V gene TRBV2; tentative D call: TRBD1 (6 bases). There are 13 residues in the CDR3. Per the germline V gene, CDR1 is SNHLY and CDR2 is FYNNEI. The V and J ends lost 4 bases and 12 bases respectively, with 16 bases between them. CDR3 amino acids: CASSAPGPRGQYF. For the CDR3, the DNA is TGTGCCAGCAGTGCTCCAGGGCCCAGGGGTCAGTACTTC.

V and J are TRBV10-3 and TRBJ1-1, with a possible D match to TRBD1 (5 bases). Germline V gene data show CDR1 as ENHRY and CDR2 as SYGVKD. V lost 2 bases and J lost 7, with 11 bases in between. The length of the CDR3 is 13 residues. The DNA for the CDR3 is TGTGCCATCAGTGAGGGGGCCTTTCATGAAGCTTTCTTT. Translation gives CAISEGAFHEAFF.

This chain uses TRBV5-4 with TRBJ1-1; 8 bases fit TRBD1. Germline CDR1 reads SGHNT; CDR2 reads YYREEE (reference sequence). V shed 2 bases and J 4 bases; nucleotides not matched to a gene: 4. The CDR3 consists of 14 residues. CDR3 coding DNA: TGTGCCAGCAGCTTCAGGACAGGGCGCACTGAAGCTTTCTTT. Its translation: CASSFRTGRTEAFF.

The gene calls are TRBV30 and TRBJ1-1; maybe TRBD1 (6 bases). Between the trimmed V and J ends, which lost 3 bases and 5 bases, there was a span of 19 bases. The CDR3 totals 15 residues. Germline CDR1 is GTSNPN and CDR2 is SVGIG (reference sequence). The CDR3 loop is CAWRLTGTDGTEAFF. The CDR3 nucleotides read TGTGCCTGGAGGCTTACAGGGACCGATGGAACTGAAGCTTTCTTT.